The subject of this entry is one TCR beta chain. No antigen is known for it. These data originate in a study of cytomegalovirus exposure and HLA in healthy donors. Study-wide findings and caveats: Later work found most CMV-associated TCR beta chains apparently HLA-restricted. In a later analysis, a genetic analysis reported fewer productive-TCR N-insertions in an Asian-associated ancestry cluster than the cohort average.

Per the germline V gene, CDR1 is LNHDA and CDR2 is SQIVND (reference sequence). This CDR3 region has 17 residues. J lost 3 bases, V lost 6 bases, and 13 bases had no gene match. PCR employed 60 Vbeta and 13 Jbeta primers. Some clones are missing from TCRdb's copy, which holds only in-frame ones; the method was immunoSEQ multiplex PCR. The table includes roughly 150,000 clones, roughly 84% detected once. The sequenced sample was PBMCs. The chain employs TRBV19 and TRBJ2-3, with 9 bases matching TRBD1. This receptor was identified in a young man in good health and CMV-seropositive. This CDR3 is CASRRYGTGQLTDTQYF. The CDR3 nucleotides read TGTGCCAGTAGGCGTTATGGGACAGGGCAACTAACAGATACGCAGTATTTT.